This T cell receptor beta chain was sequenced for a study of blood T cell repertoires in COVID-19. Study at large: Sites across the United States, Italy and Spain contributed samples from acute and convalescent COVID-19. The analysed material was cDNA or gDNA that came from T cells, B-cell-depleted T cells, or PBMCs.

Trimming cost V 3 bases and J 4 bases; bases outside gene matches: 6. The CDR3 spans 16 residues. In the study's own analysis: Amplification of reference gene primers was used by the study to estimate nucleated cell counts. This table comes from immunoSEQ multiplex PCR, and its TCRdb copy is limited to in-frame clones, with some not included. V and J calls and clone size come straight from that table; D and trimming were deduced from the DNA. The table includes 70,000 to 90,000 clones, 75% to 85% detected once. Sequenced sample: peripheral blood. This chain connects TRBV23-1 to TRBJ2-7, with 13 nucleotides matching TRBD2. TRBV23-1 carries the ORF label, with uncertain function. This receptor was identified in a human donor in a cohort sampled during active COVID-19. The CDR3 protein is CASSQPLAGGEYEQYF. The CDR3 DNA reads as TGCGCCAGCAGTCAGCCACTAGCGGGAGGGGAGTACGAGCAGTACTTC.